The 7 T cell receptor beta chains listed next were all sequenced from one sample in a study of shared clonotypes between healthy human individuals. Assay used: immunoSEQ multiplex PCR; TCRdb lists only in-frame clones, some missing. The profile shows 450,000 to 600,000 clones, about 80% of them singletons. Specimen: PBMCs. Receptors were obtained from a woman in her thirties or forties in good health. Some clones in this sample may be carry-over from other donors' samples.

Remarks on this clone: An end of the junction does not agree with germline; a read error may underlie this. CDR3: CASSPAAPGNSGNTIYF. CDR3 DNA: TGCGCTAGCAGCCCCGCCGCCCCGGGAAACTCTGGAAACACCATATATTTT. The rearrangement uses TRBV10-2 and TRBJ1-3; D gene ambiguous. Germline CDR1 is WSHSY and CDR2 is SAAADI. The CDR3 is made up of 17 amino acids.

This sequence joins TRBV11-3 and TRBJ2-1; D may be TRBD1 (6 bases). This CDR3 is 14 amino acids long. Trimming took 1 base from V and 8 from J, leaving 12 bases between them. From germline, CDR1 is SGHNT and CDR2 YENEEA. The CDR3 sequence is CASSLGGPRDEQFF. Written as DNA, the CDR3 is TGTGCCAGCAGCTTAGGGGGGCCTAGGGATGAGCAGTTCTTC.

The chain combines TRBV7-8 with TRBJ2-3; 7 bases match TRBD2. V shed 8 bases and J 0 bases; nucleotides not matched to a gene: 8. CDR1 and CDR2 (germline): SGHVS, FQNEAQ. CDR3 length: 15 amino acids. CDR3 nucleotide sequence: TGTGCCAGCGCAAGACTAGCAGCTAGCACAGATACGCAGTATTTT. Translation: CASARLAASTDTQYF.

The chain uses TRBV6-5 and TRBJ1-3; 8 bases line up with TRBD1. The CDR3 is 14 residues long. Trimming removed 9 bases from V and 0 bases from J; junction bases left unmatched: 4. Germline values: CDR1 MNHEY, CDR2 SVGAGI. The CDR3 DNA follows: TGTGCCAGTGTGGACAGGGCCTCTGGAAACACCATATATTTT. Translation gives CASVDRASGNTIYF.

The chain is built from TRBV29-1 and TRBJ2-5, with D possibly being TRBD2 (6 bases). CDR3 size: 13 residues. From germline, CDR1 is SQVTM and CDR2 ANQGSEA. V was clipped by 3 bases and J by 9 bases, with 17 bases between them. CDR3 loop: CSVEVGTQGSQYF. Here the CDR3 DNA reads TGCAGCGTTGAGGTCGGGACTCAAGGCTCCCAGTACTTC.

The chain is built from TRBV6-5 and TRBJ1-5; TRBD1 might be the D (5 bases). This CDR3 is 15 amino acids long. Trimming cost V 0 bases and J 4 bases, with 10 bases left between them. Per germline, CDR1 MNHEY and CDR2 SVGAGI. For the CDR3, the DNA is TGTGCCAGCAGTTACTCGCACAGGAGTAATCAGCCCCAGCATTTT. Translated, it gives CASSYSHRSNQPQHF.

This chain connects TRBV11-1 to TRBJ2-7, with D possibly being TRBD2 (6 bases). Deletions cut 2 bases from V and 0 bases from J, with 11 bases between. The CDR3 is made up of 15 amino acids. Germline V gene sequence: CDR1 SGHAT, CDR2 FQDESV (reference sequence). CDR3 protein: CASSLSGLPSYEQYF. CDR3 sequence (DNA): TGTGCCAGCAGCTTATCGGGACTGCCCTCCTACGAGCAGTACTTC.